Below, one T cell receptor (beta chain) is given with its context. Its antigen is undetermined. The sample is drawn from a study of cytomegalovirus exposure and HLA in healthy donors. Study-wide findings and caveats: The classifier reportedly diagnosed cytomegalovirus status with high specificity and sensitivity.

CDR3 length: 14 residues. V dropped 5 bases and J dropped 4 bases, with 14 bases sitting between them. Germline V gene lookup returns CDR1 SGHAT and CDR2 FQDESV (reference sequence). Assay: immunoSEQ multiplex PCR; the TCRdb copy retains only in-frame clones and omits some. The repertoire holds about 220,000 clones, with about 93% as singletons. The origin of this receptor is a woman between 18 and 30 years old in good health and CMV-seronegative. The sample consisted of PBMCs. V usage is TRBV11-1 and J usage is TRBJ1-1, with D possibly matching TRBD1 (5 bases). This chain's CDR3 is CASSTWGGSTEAFF. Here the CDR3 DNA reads TGTGCCAGCAGCACATGGGGGGGGAGCACTGAAGCTTTCTTT. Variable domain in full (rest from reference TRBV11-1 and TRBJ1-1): EAEVAQSPRYKITEKSQAVAFWCDPISGHATLYWYRQILGQGPELLVQFQDESVVDDSQLPKDRFSAERLKGVDSTLKIQPAELGDSAMYLCASSTWGGSTEAFFGQGTRLTVV.